The 15 T cell receptor beta chains in this list originate from one sample, sequenced in a study of blood T cell repertoires in COVID-19. The protocol was immunoSEQ multiplex PCR, while the TCRdb copy is restricted to in-frame clones and leaves out a portion. This table holds around 300,000 clones, approximately 88% found once. The sequenced sample consisted of PBMCs or T cells enriched from blood (not recorded which). The receptor set was obtained from a man aged 25 to 45 who had recovered from COVID-19.

V is TRBV5-1 and J is TRBJ2-1; 9 bases are shared with TRBD1. Trimming cost V 4 bases and J 5 bases; bases outside gene matches: 4. There are 14 residues in the CDR3. Germline V gene lookup returns CDR1 SGHRS and CDR2 YFSETQ. The CDR3 region is CASSKRQGDNEQFF. For the CDR3, the DNA is TGCGCCAGCAGCAAAAGACAGGGGGACAATGAGCAGTTCTTC.

The chain carries TRBV3-1 (or the pseudogene TRBV3-2) and TRBJ1-6; D may be TRBD1 (5 bases). CDR1 is LGHDT and CDR2 is YNNKEL in the germline V gene (reference sequence). Trimming removed 1 base at V and 7 bases at J, with 8 bases between. The CDR3 extends over 14 amino acids. The CDR3 protein is CASSQGGGNSPLHF. In DNA, the CDR3 is TGTGCCAGCAGCCAAGGGGGGGGGAATTCACCCCTCCACTTT.

This clone was recorded only once. The chain joins TRBV6-6 to TRBJ1-5, with 10 bases lining up with TRBD1. CDR1 is MNHNY and CDR2 is SVGAGI in the germline V gene (reference sequence). V dropped 5 bases and J dropped 5; count of bases not matched to a gene: 12. This CDR3 contains 17 residues. CDR3 DNA: TGTGCCAGCAGTCGCGGGGGTGGGACAGGGGATCATCAGCCCCAGCATTTT. As protein: CASSRGGGTGDHQPQHF.

The J gene is TRBJ1-6, the V gene TRBV30; no clear D. CDR1 is GTSNPN and CDR2 is SVGIG in the germline V gene (reference sequence). The CDR3 covers 12 residues. V lost 0 bases and J 10 bases, leaving 7 bases between the germline ends. CDR3 in amino acids: CAWSVRRSPLHF. The CDR3 nucleotides are TGTGCCTGGAGTGTGAGGCGGTCACCCCTCCACTTT.

The J gene is TRBJ1-5, the V gene TRBV27; D might be TRBD1 (6 bases). There are 17 residues in the CDR3. CDR1 and CDR2 from the germline V gene are MNHEY and SMNVEV (reference sequence). Trimming removed 6 bases at V and 0 bases at J, with 18 bases between. CDR3 nucleotide sequence: TGTGCCAGCAGCCCCCGGACAGTACTTTATAGCAATCAGCCCCAGCATTTT. Protein product: CASSPRTVLYSNQPQHF.

This clone was seen more than once but under ten times. The chain links TRBV3-1 (or the pseudogene TRBV3-2) to TRBJ1-1, with 7 bases fitting TRBD1. The V gene end was trimmed by 4 bases and the J gene end by 0 bases; junction bases not matched to a gene: 5. CDR1 and CDR2 (germline): LGHDT, YNNKEL (reference sequence). The CDR3 runs to 15 residues. CDR3 sequence (DNA): TGTGCCAGCAGCCCAGCGACAGGGTTGAACACTGAAGCTTTCTTT. Protein sequence: CASSPATGLNTEAFF.

V usage is TRBV9 and J usage is TRBJ1-3, with 8 bases aligning to TRBD1. The CDR3 is 17 amino acids. V trimming: 0 bases; J trimming: 0 bases; junction bases outside the gene matches: 5. CDR1 and CDR2 (germline): SGDLS, YYNGEE. The CDR3 here is CASSVVGDRLSGNTIYF. The CDR3 coding sequence is TGTGCCAGCAGCGTAGTGGGGGACAGGCTCTCTGGAAACACCATATATTTT.

As for this clone: Relative to the germline gene, one junction end is altered; a read error may explain this. The genes are TRBV20-1 and TRBJ2-3; 11 positions agree with TRBD2. CDR3 length equals 17 residues. Germline loops: CDR1 DFQATT, CDR2 SNEGSKA (reference sequence). The CDR3 DNA follows: TGCAGTGCCAGTACCCTAGCGGGGGGTTTGGGCACAGATAGGCAGTATTTT. It codes for CSASTLAGGLGTDRQYF.

This clone was counted once. This chain links TRBV5-1 with TRBJ1-4; D possibly corresponds to TRBD1 (5 bases). The CDR3 extends over 15 amino acids. Per germline, CDR1 SGHRS and CDR2 YFSETQ. V was trimmed by 4 bases and J by 7 bases, leaving 17 bases between them. CDR3 DNA: TGCGCCAGCAGCCTCCTGGGCCCCGGGGGTGAAAAACTGTTTTTT. It codes for CASSLLGPGGEKLFF.

The chain combines TRBV19 with TRBJ1-1; 7 bases align to TRBD1. In germline, CDR1 is LNHDA, CDR2 SQIVND (reference sequence). V lost 1 base to trimming and J lost 4 bases; unmatched junction nucleotides: 9. The CDR3 is 16 residues long. CDR3 protein: CASSIVYDRAATEAFF. In nucleotides, the CDR3 is TGTGCCAGTAGTATAGTGTACGACAGGGCTGCCACTGAAGCTTTCTTT.

The chain employs TRBV5-4 and TRBJ2-7; 8 nucleotides agree with TRBD1. The ends lost 4 bases at V and 6 bases at J; junction bases unmatched: 12. The germline CDR1 and CDR2 sequences are SGHNT and YYREEE (reference sequence). This CDR3 is built from 15 residues. The CDR3 here is CASSQGTGISLEQYF. CDR3 bases: TGTGCCAGCAGCCAGGGGACAGGCATCAGTCTCGAGCAGTACTTC.

The chain has TRBV7-9 and TRBJ1-4; D gene ambiguous. Germline V gene data show CDR1 as SEHNR and CDR2 as FQNEAQ (reference sequence). Trimming left V 1 base short and J 0 bases short, with 12 bases between. CDR3 length equals 17 residues. The DNA of the CDR3 is TGTGCCAGCAGCTTAGTAAGCGAATTTGCAACTAATGAAAAACTGTTTTTT. The encoded protein is CASSLVSEFATNEKLFF.

This clone has more than one count but fewer than ten. The chain is built from TRBV10-3 and TRBJ2-7; tentative D call: TRBD1 (5 bases). The CDR3 runs to 13 residues. Germline lookup yields CDR1 ENHRY and CDR2 SYGVKD. Trimming removed 6 bases at V and 6 bases at J, with 15 bases between. The CDR3 sequence: CAISGREVGEQYF. CDR3 in DNA: TGTGCCATCAGCGGCAGGGAAGTTGGCGAGCAGTACTTC.

The chain recombines TRBV7-8 with TRBJ2-5; 9 positions agree with TRBD2. Germline CDR1 reads SGHVS; CDR2 reads FQNEAQ. After removal of 1 base from V and 5 bases from J, the junction contained 11 bases not matched to a gene. The CDR3 is 17 amino acids. The CDR3: CASSLGRAGGPYETQYF. For the CDR3, the DNA is TGTGCCAGCAGCTTAGGCAGGGCGGGGGGGCCTTATGAGACCCAGTACTTC.

This sequence joins TRBV24-1 and TRBJ2-1, with 13 positions matching TRBD2. The V segment lost 3 bases and the J segment 9 bases; nucleotides outside the gene matches: 4. The CDR3 extends over 15 amino acids. The germline V gene has CDR1 KGHDR and CDR2 SFDVKD. The CDR3 DNA reads TGTGCCACCAGTGATCCGGGACTAGCGGGGATTGAGCAGTTCTTC. Its protein is CATSDPGLAGIEQFF.